This T cell receptor (beta chain) was documented in a study of cytomegalovirus exposure and HLA in healthy donors. 60 Vbeta and 13 Jbeta primers were used in PCR. Sequencing used immunoSEQ multiplex PCR; TCRdb keeps in-frame clones, though not all of them. Of about 190,000 clones detected, around 85% appear once; the ten largest clones hold about 1.8%. The CDR3 sequence is 14 residues long. V lost 2 bases to trimming and J lost 6 bases, with 14 bases between them. From germline, CDR1 is LNHDA and CDR2 SQIVND (reference sequence). The receptor's source is a man aged 18 to 35 in good health and CMV-seronegative. The chain has TRBV19 and TRBJ2-7, with unresolved D. The sample consisted of PBMCs. DNA for the CDR3: TGTGCCAGTAGTATACGAGGTGCGAGGAGCGAGCAGTACTTC. The encoded protein is CASSIRGARSEQYF.